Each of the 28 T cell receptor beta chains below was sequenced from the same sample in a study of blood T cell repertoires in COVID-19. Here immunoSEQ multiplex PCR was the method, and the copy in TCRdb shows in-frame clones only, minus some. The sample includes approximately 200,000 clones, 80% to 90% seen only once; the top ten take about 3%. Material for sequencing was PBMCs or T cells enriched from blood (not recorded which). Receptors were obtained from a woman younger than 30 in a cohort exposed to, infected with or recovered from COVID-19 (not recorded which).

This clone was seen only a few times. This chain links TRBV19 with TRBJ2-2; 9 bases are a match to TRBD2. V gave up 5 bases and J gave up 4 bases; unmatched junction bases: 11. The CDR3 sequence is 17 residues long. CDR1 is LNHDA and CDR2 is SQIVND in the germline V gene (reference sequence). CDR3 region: CASSQFGAGGGTGELFF. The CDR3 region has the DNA TGTGCCAGTAGTCAATTTGGGGCGGGAGGGGGCACCGGGGAGCTGTTTTTT.

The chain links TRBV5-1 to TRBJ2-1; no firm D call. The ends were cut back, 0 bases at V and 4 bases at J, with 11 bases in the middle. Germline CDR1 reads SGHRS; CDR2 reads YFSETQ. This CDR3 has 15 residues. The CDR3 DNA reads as TGCGCCAGCAGCTTGGCCCCCGGAGCTTACAATGAGCAGTTCTTC. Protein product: CASSLAPGAYNEQFF.

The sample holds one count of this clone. DNA for the CDR3: TGCGCCAGCAGCTTGCGGGAGGGTTGGACTGAAGCTTTCTTT. Translating it yields CASSLREGWTEAFF. V and J are TRBV5-1 and TRBJ1-1; D remains ambiguous. Per the germline V gene, CDR1 is SGHRS and CDR2 is YFSETQ. The CDR3 consists of 14 residues. V was pared by 1 base and J by 5 bases, with 12 bases between.

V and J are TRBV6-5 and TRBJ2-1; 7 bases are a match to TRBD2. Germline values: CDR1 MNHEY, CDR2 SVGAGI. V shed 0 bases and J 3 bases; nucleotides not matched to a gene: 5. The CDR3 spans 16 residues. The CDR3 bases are TGTGCCAGCAGTTACTCGGGCGGGAGAGGCTACAATGAGCAGTTCTTC. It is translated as CASSYSGGRGYNEQFF.

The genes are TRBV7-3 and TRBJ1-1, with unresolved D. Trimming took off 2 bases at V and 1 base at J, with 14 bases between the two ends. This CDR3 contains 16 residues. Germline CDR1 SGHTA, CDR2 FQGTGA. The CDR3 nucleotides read TGTGCCAGCAGCTTACTTGACCCAGGAGGGAACACTGAAGCTTTCTTT. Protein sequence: CASSLLDPGGNTEAFF.

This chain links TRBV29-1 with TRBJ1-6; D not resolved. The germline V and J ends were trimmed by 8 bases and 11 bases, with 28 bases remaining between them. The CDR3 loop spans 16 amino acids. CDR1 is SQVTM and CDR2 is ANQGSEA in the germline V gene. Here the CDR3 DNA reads TGCAGCCGCGGAACAACGGGGATGGGTAGTACGGCACCCCTCCACTTT. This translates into CSRGTTGMGSTAPLHF.

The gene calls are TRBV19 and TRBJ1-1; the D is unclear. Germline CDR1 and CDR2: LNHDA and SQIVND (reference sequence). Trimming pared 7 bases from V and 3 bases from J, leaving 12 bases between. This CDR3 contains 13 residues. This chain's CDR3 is CASTPSMHTEAFF. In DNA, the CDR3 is TGTGCCAGTACTCCTAGTATGCACACTGAAGCTTTCTTT.

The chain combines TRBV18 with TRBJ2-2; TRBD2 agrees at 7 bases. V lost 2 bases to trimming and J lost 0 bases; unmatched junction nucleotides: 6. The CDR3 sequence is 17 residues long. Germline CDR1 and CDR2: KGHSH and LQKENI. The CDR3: CASSPTRLAANTGELFF. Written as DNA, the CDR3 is TGTGCCAGCTCACCAACGAGGCTAGCGGCGAACACCGGGGAGCTGTTTTTT.

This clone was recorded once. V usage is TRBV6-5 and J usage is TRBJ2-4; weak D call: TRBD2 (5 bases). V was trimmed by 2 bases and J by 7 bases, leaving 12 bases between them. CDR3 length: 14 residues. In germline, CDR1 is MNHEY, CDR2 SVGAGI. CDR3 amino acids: CASSYGFGGNIQYF. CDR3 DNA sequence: TGTGCCAGCAGTTACGGGTTTGGCGGGAACATTCAGTACTTC.

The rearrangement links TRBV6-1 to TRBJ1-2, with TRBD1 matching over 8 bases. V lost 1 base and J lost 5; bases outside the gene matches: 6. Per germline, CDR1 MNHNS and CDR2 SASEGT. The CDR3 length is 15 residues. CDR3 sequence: CASSEDAGGAYGYTF. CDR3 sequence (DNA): TGTGCCAGCAGTGAAGATGCAGGGGGCGCTTATGGCTACACCTTC.

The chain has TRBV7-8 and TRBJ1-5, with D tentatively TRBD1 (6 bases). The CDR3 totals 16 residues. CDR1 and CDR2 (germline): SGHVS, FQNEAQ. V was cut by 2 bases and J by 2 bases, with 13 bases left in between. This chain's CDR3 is CASSLTGSIGNQPQHF. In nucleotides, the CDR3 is TGTGCCAGCAGCTTAACAGGGTCCATAGGCAATCAGCCCCAGCATTTT.

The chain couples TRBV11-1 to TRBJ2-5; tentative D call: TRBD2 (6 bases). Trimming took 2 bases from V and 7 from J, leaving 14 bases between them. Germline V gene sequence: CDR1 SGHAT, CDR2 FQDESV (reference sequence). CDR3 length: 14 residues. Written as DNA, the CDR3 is TGTGCCAGCAGCTTAATGGGGACTCAGGGGACCCAGTACTTC. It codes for CASSLMGTQGTQYF.

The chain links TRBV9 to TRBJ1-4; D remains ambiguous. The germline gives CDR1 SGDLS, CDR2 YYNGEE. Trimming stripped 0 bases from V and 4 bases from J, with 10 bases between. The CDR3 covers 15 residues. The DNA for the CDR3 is TGTGCCAGCAGCGTAGGTGCGGGAAGTAATGAAAAACTGTTTTTT. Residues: CASSVGAGSNEKLFF.

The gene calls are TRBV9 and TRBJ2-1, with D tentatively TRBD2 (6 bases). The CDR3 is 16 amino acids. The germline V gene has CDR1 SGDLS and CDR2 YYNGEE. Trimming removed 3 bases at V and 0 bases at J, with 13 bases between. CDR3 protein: CASSAKGGHSYNEQFF. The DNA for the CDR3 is TGTGCCAGCAGCGCGAAGGGAGGCCACTCCTACAATGAGCAGTTCTTC.

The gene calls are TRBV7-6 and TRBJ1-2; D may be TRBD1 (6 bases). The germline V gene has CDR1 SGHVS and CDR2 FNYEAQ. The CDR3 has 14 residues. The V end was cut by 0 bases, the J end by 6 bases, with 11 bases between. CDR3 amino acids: CASSLAQGQDGYTF. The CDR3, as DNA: TGTGCCAGCAGCTTAGCTCAGGGGCAGGATGGCTACACCTTC. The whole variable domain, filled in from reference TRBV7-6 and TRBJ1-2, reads GAGVSQSPRYKVTKRGQDVALRCDPISGHVSLYWYRQALGQGPEFLTYFNYEAQQDKSGLPNDRFSAERPEGSISTLTIQRTEQRDSAMYRCASSLAQGQDGYTFGSGTRLTVV.

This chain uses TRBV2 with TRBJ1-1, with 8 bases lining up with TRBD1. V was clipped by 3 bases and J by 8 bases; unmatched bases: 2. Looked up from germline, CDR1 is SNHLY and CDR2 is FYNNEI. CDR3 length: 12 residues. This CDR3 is CASSERTGEAFF. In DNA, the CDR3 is TGTGCCAGCAGTGAGAGGACAGGGGAAGCTTTCTTT.

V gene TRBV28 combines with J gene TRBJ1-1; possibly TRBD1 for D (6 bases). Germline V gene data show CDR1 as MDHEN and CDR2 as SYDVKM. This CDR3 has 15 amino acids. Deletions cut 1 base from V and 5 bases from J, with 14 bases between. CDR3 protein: CASSLFIHRETEAFF. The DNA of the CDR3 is TGTGCCAGCAGTTTATTTATACACAGGGAAACTGAAGCTTTCTTT.

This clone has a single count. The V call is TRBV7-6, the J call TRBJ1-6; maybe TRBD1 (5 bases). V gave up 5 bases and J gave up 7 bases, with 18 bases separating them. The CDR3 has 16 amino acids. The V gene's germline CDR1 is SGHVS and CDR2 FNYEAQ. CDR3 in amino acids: CASSPHPTERNSPLHF. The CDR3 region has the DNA TGTGCCAGCAGCCCCCATCCGACAGAAAGGAATTCACCCCTCCACTTT.

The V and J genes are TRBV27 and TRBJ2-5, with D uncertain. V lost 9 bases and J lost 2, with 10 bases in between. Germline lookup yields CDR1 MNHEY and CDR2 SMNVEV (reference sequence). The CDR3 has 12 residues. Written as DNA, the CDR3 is TGTGCCAGTCAAGACTCACAAGAGACCCAGTACTTC. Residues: CASQDSQETQYF.

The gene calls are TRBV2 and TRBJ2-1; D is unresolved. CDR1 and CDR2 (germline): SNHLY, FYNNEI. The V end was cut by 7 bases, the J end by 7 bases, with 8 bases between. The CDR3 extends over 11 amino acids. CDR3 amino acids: CASNVRNEQFF. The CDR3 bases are TGTGCCAGCAATGTCCGGAATGAGCAGTTCTTC.

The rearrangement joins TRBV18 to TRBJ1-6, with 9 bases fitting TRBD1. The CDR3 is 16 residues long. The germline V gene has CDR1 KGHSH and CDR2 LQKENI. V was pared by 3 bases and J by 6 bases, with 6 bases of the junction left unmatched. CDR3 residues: CASSPLQGASNSPLHF. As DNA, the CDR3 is TGTGCCAGCTCACCCCTACAGGGGGCGAGTAATTCACCCCTCCACTTT.

This CDR3 is CASSLPGQGFAGSYNEQFF. As DNA, the CDR3 is TGTGCCAGCAGCCTGCCGGGACAGGGGTTCGCTGGTTCCTACAATGAGCAGTTCTTC. The rearrangement joins TRBV5-6 to TRBJ2-1; 10 nucleotides match TRBD1. V lost 4 bases, J lost 1 base, and 14 bases stayed unmatched. The germline gives CDR1 SGHDT, CDR2 YYEEEE. The CDR3 sequence is 19 residues long.

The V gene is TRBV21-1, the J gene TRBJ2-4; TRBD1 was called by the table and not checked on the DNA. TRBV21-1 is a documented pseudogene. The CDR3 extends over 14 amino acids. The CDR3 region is CASPRGQAKNIQYF. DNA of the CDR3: TGTGCCAGCCCCAGAGGACAAGCCAAAAACATTCAGTACTTC.

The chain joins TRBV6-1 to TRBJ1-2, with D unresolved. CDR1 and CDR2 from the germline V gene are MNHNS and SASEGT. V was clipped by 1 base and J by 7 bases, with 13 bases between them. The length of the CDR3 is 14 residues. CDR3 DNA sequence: TGTGCCAGCAGTGAAGAACCCTCCTTTAGTGGCTACACCTTC. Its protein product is CASSEEPSFSGYTF.

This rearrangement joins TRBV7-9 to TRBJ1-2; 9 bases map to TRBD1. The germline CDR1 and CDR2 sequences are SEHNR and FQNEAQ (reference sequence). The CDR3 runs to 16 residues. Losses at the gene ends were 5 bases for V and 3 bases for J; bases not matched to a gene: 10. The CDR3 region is CASSPERTGDYYGYTF. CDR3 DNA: TGTGCCAGCAGCCCGGAGAGGACAGGGGACTACTATGGCTACACCTTC.

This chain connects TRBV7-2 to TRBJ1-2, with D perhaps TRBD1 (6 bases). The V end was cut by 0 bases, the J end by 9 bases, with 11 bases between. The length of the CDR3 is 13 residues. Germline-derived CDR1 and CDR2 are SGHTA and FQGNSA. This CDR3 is CASSLAQGNRYTF. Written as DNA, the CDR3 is TGTGCCAGCAGCTTAGCACAGGGCAATCGCTACACCTTC. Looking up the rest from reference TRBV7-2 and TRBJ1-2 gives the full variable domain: GAGVSQSPSNKVTEKGKDVELRCDPISGHTALYWYRQSLGQGLEFLIYFQGNSAPDKSGLPSDRFSAERTGGSVSTLTIQRTQQEDSAVYLCASSLAQGNRYTFGSGTRLTVV.

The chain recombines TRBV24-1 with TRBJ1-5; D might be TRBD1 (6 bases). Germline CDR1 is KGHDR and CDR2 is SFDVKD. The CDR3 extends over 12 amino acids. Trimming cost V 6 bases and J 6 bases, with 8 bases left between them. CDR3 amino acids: CATSRGTQPQHF. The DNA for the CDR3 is TGTGCCACCAGTAGGGGGACTCAGCCCCAGCATTTT.

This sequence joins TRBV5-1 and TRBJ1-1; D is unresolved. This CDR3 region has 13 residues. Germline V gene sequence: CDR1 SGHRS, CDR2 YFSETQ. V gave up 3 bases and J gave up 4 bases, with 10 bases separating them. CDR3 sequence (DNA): TGCGCCAGCAGCTGGACGGCGGGCACTGAAGCTTTCTTT. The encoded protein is CASSWTAGTEAFF.